This T cell receptor (beta chain) was identified in a study of T cells in narcolepsy. Turning to the study itself: Donors had narcolepsy type 1 or type 2, or were healthy controls.

Germline V gene sequence: CDR1 SGHAT, CDR2 FQNNGV. Trimming took 5 bases from V and 2 from J, leaving 10 bases between them. This CDR3 has 14 amino acids. As regards this clone: As yet, its antigen is unknown.

General observations from the study: No autoreactive T cell clone sequences appeared in some memory CD4+ repertoires. Autoreactive clonotypes reportedly recurred in blood of same and different patients, not controls.

This table comes from immunoSEQ multiplex PCR, and its TCRdb copy is limited to in-frame clones, with some not included. Found here are some 30,000 clones, approximately 87% of them singletons; the top ten hold about 0.88%. Specimen: memory (CD45RA-) CD4+ T cells from blood. The chain is built from TRBV11-2 and TRBJ1-3; D is unclear. This TCR came from a human donor in good health. Here the CDR3 reads CASSPGSTGNTIYF. CDR3 nucleotide sequence: TGTGCCAGCAGCCCGGGTTCCACTGGAAACACCATATATTTT.